The 28 T cell receptor beta chains below were found in one sample sequenced in a study of blood T cell repertoires in COVID-19. Profiled with immunoSEQ multiplex PCR; TCRdb holds only in-frame clones, not every one. The profile shows 350,000 to 450,000 clones, about nine tenths of them singletons. The specimen sequenced was PBMCs or T cells enriched from blood (not recorded which). These receptors originate from a woman between 40 and 55 years old who had been exposed to COVID-19.

The J gene is TRBJ1-1, the V gene TRBV5-1; D not resolved. The V end was cut by 0 bases, the J end by 7 bases, with 19 bases between. The V gene's germline CDR1 is SGHRS and CDR2 YFSETQ. The CDR3 sequence is 16 residues long. The CDR3, as DNA: TGCGCCAGCAGCTTGGGTGGCACCGGAGGGAATGGTGAAGCTTTCTTT. The encoded protein is CASSLGGTGGNGEAFF.

V and J are TRBV7-3 and TRBJ1-1; unclear D gene. Germline V gene lookup returns CDR1 SGHTA and CDR2 FQGTGA. The CDR3 consists of 13 residues. Between the trimmed V and J ends, which lost 6 bases and 0 bases, there was a span of 8 bases. CDR3 protein: CASRLRVNTEAFF. The CDR3 region has the DNA TGTGCCAGCAGACTGAGGGTGAACACTGAAGCTTTCTTT.

This clone was observed once. This sequence joins TRBV7-9 and TRBJ1-2, with 8 bases that match TRBD1. CDR3 length: 12 amino acids. The J segment lost 6 bases and the V segment lost 11 bases, leaving 8 bases of the junction unmatched. From germline, CDR1 is SEHNR and CDR2 FQNEAQ (reference sequence). The CDR3 coding sequence is TGTGCCCCCAGGCAGGGGGCGCATGGCTACACCTTC. Its translation is CAPRQGAHGYTF.

The chain employs TRBV15 and TRBJ1-1; D call uncertain. The germline V and J ends were trimmed by 0 bases and 6 bases, with 14 bases remaining between them. This CDR3 contains 15 residues. CDR1 and CDR2 from the germline V gene are LNHNV and YYDKDF (reference sequence). CDR3 amino acids: CATSRDLRRDSEAFF. The CDR3 nucleotides read TGTGCCACCAGCAGAGATCTACGCAGAGACTCTGAAGCTTTCTTT.

CDR3 nucleotide sequence: TGTGCCAGCACCGACGGGGGGCTTTATGGCTACACCTTC. It yields the protein CASTDGGLYGYTF. This rearrangement joins TRBV6-5 to TRBJ1-2; TRBD1 might be the D (6 bases). The CDR3 has 13 amino acids. V was trimmed by 7 bases and J by 5 bases, leaving 14 bases between them. Germline CDR1 MNHEY, CDR2 SVGAGI.

The chain combines TRBV24-1 with TRBJ2-3; 7 bases fit TRBD2. V dropped 5 bases and J dropped 4; count of bases not matched to a gene: 8. Germline V gene data show CDR1 as KGHDR and CDR2 as SFDVKD. The CDR3 has 15 residues. The CDR3 protein is CATSGGGRVADTQYF. The CDR3 DNA reads TGTGCCACCAGTGGGGGCGGGAGAGTGGCAGATACGCAGTATTTT.

This chain joins TRBV4-1 and TRBJ1-3; D may be TRBD1 (6 bases). CDR3 length equals 15 residues. From germline, CDR1 is MGHRA and CDR2 YSYEKL. Trimming cost V 4 bases and J 0 bases, with 10 bases left between them. CDR3 nucleotides: TGCGCCAGCAGCCCCCGGGACACCTCTGGAAACACCATATATTTT. This translates into CASSPRDTSGNTIYF.

The rearrangement uses TRBV6-6 and TRBJ2-1, with TRBD2 identical over 7 bases. There are 12 residues in the CDR3. Looked up from germline, CDR1 is MNHNY and CDR2 is SVGAGI (reference sequence). V shed 5 bases, J shed 8 bases, and the junction held 3 bases outside the gene matches. CDR3 loop: CASSRTSDEQFF. In DNA, the CDR3 is TGTGCCAGCAGTAGGACTAGTGATGAGCAGTTCTTC.

V and J are TRBV30 and TRBJ2-7, with 9 bases aligning to TRBD1. CDR1 is GTSNPN, CDR2 SVGIG, per germline (reference sequence). The CDR3 runs to 15 residues. The V gene end was trimmed by 3 bases and the J gene end by 3 bases; junction bases not matched to a gene: 9. The CDR3 nucleotides read TGTGCCTGGAGCGACTACGGGACAGGGCTCTACGAGCAGTACTTC. Its protein product is CAWSDYGTGLYEQYF.

The rearrangement joins TRBV2 to TRBJ2-7; D possibly corresponds to TRBD1 (5 bases). The V end lost 4 bases, the J end lost 5 bases, and 15 bases lay between the germline ends. This CDR3 has 14 amino acids. Germline CDR1 reads SNHLY; CDR2 reads FYNNEI. As DNA, the CDR3 is TGTGCCAGCAGTGGGGGCCAGGGTAGGAACGAGCAGTACTTC. It encodes CASSGGQGRNEQYF. Based on the CDR3 plus reference TRBV2 and TRBJ2-7, the full variable domain is EPEVTQTPSHQVTQMGQEVILRCVPISNHLYFYWYRQILGQKVEFLVSFYNNEISEKSEIFDDQFSVERPDGSNFTLKIRSTKLEDSAMYFCASSGGQGRNEQYFGPGTRLTVT.

V gene TRBV21-1 combines with J gene TRBJ1-5; TRBD1, as called in the table, went unchecked against the DNA. TRBV21-1 is a pseudogene locus. The CDR3 extends over 13 amino acids. CDR3 DNA sequence: TGTGCCAGCAGCAAAAGCGGGGGACAGGGCCAGCATTTT. Protein product: CASSKSGGQGQHF.

The V call is TRBV19, the J call TRBJ1-2; D is unresolved. There are 15 residues in the CDR3. The V end was cut by 7 bases, the J end by 3 bases, with 18 bases between. Germline V gives CDR1 LNHDA, CDR2 SQIVND (reference sequence). DNA of the CDR3: TGTGCCAGTACCGCACGGGAGGCCTGGTACTATGGCTACACCTTC. This sequence encodes CASTAREAWYYGYTF.

The chain carries TRBV7-8 and TRBJ1-2, with 10 positions matching TRBD1. The CDR3 is 14 amino acids. V lost 2 bases, J lost 7 bases, and 4 bases stayed unmatched. Looked up from germline, CDR1 is SGHVS and CDR2 is FQNEAQ. The CDR3 here is CASSLFGTGVGYTF. In nucleotides, the CDR3 is TGTGCCAGCAGCTTATTTGGGACAGGGGTTGGCTACACCTTC.

The chain links TRBV21-1 to TRBJ2-1; TRBD2 reflects the table's D call only, with no check against the DNA. TRBV21-1 is flagged as a pseudogene. The CDR3 is made up of 19 amino acids. The CDR3 protein is CASSPGSSGRALPYNEQFF. The CDR3 nucleotides are TGTGCCAGCAGCCCCGGTAGTAGCGGGAGGGCCCTCCCCTACAATGAGCAGTTCTTC.

V and J are TRBV2 and TRBJ2-7, with 11 bases matching TRBD2. The V and J ends lost 4 bases and 0 bases, in that order; junction bases with no gene match: 5. CDR3 length: 16 residues. Germline values: CDR1 SNHLY, CDR2 FYNNEI. The CDR3 loop reads CASSGLAGINSYEQYF. For the CDR3, the DNA is TGTGCCAGCAGTGGACTAGCGGGAATCAACTCCTACGAGCAGTACTTC.

CDR3 sequence: CASSSLGTSAEQFF. The CDR3 DNA reads as TGTGCCAGCAGTTCATTAGGGACATCGGCTGAGCAGTTCTTC. J is TRBJ2-1 and V is TRBV6-5; possibly TRBD1 for D (6 bases). Germline CDR1 reads MNHEY; CDR2 reads SVGAGI. Trimming removed 4 bases from V and 9 bases from J, with 16 bases in between. This CDR3 is built from 14 residues.

This sequence joins TRBV7-8 and TRBJ1-2, with D perhaps matching TRBD1 (6 bases). Between the trimmed V and J ends, which lost 5 bases and 2 bases, there was a span of 9 bases. The CDR3 loop spans 13 amino acids. Germline values: CDR1 SGHVS, CDR2 FQNEAQ. The CDR3 spells CASSRDRNYGYTF. The CDR3 bases are TGTGCCAGCAGCCGCGACAGGAACTATGGCTACACCTTC.

CDR3 loop: CASSMGRLGTNEKLFF. Here the CDR3 DNA reads TGTGCCAGTAGTATGGGTCGCCTAGGGACAAATGAAAAACTGTTTTTT. V and J are TRBV19 and TRBJ1-4; possibly TRBD1 for D (6 bases). In germline, CDR1 is LNHDA, CDR2 SQIVND (reference sequence). The CDR3 totals 16 residues. Trimming removed 3 bases at V and 5 bases at J, with 16 bases between.

As DNA, the CDR3 is TGTGCCAGCAGCTTAGCGATTACAGGGGATCTTTATCTCGCTGAAGCTTTCTTT. Protein product: CASSLAITGDLYLAEAFF. The chain links TRBV7-6 to TRBJ1-1, with 7 bases matching TRBD1. This CDR3 contains 18 residues. Per germline, CDR1 SGHVS and CDR2 FNYEAQ. V gave up 0 bases and J gave up 6 bases; unmatched junction bases: 16.

The chain uses TRBV19 and TRBJ2-7, with 7 bases identical to TRBD2. V shed 9 bases and J 4 bases; nucleotides not matched to a gene: 9. Germline V CDR1 and CDR2: LNHDA, SQIVND (reference sequence). CDR3 length: 13 amino acids. CDR3 DNA sequence: TGTGCCAGCTCGCCCGGGACTAAATACGAGCAGTACTTC. It is translated as CASSPGTKYEQYF.

The chain joins TRBV5-4 to TRBJ1-1, with a tentative D call TRBD1 (5 bases). Trimming took off 4 bases at V and 4 bases at J, with 17 bases between the two ends. Germline V gene sequence: CDR1 SGHNT, CDR2 YYREEE (reference sequence). This CDR3 is 15 amino acids long. The CDR3 sequence: CASSPHGGMTTEAFF. In DNA, the CDR3 is TGTGCCAGCAGCCCCCACGGGGGGATGACCACTGAAGCTTTCTTT.

The chain couples TRBV15 to TRBJ1-4; no firm D call. This CDR3 has 14 amino acids. Germline V gives CDR1 LNHNV, CDR2 YYDKDF (reference sequence). The ends were cut back, 0 bases at V and 8 bases at J, with 10 bases in the middle. Here the CDR3 DNA reads TGTGCCACCAGCAGAGATAGTCCGTACGAAAAACTGTTTTTT. It specifies CATSRDSPYEKLFF.

The CDR3, as DNA: TGCAGCGTCCCTCCGGGCGGACTGGGGACAGCCCGCACAGATACGCAGTATTTT. This encodes CSVPPGGLGTARTDTQYF. The V call is TRBV29-1, the J call TRBJ2-3; the match to TRBD1 covers 7 bases. Germline assignment: CDR1 SQVTM and CDR2 ANQGSEA. The CDR3 loop spans 18 amino acids. V was pared by 6 bases and J by 1 base, with 19 bases of the junction left unmatched.

The chain uses TRBV7-9 and TRBJ1-1, with D maybe TRBD1 (6 bases). Germline loops: CDR1 SEHNR, CDR2 FQNEAQ (reference sequence). Deletions cut 8 bases from V and 4 bases from J, with 17 bases between. The CDR3 length is 14 residues. CDR3 nucleotide sequence: TGTGCCAGCCTCCTCTATCGAGGGGGCACTGAAGCTTTCTTT. This translates into CASLLYRGGTEAFF.

This clone was observed once. The chain links TRBV19 to TRBJ2-6; D may be TRBD2 (5 bases). Germline V gene sequence: CDR1 LNHDA, CDR2 SQIVND (reference sequence). Trimming cost V 5 bases and J 2 bases, with 10 bases left between them. This CDR3 region has 15 residues. The DNA for the CDR3 is TGTGCCAGTAGTCCCCAGGAGGCTGGGGCCAACGTCCTGACTTTC. Protein sequence: CASSPQEAGANVLTF.

The genes are TRBV19 and TRBJ2-2; possibly TRBD2 for D (6 bases). Germline-derived CDR1 and CDR2 are LNHDA and SQIVND (reference sequence). This CDR3 comprises 16 residues. Trimming stripped 5 bases from V and 5 bases from J, with 18 bases between. CDR3 amino acids: CASSRGATRDTGELFF. CDR3 in DNA: TGTGCCAGTAGTCGAGGGGCGACTAGAGATACCGGGGAGCTGTTTTTT.

The chain joins TRBV5-4 to TRBJ2-2; 9 nucleotides align to TRBD2. CDR3 size: 16 residues. Germline loops: CDR1 SGHNT, CDR2 YYREEE (reference sequence). The J segment lost 4 bases and the V segment lost 7 bases, leaving 11 bases of the junction unmatched. CDR3 amino acids: CASGGAGGRATGELFF. Written as DNA, the CDR3 is TGTGCCAGCGGGGGGGCTGGCGGGAGGGCCACCGGGGAGCTGTTTTTT. Combining the CDR3 with reference TRBV5-4 and TRBJ2-2 gives the whole variable domain ETGVTQSPTHLIKTRGQQVTLRCSSQSGHNTVSWYQQALGQGPQFIFQYYREEENGRGNFPPRFSGLQFPNYSSELNVNALELDDSALYLCASGGAGGRATGELFFGEGSRLTVL.

The chain couples TRBV11-1 to TRBJ1-1; TRBD1 matches at 7 bases. Trimming at V came to 5 bases and at J to 12 bases, leaving 18 bases not matched to a gene. This CDR3 has 15 amino acids. Germline V gene data show CDR1 as SGHAT and CDR2 as FQDESV (reference sequence). For the CDR3, the DNA is TGTGCCAGCAGCCTAAAGATAAGCGACAGACAGGGAACTTTCTTT. Its protein product is CASSLKISDRQGTFF. Together with reference TRBV11-1 and TRBJ1-1, the CDR3 gives the full variable domain: EAEVAQSPRYKITEKSQAVAFWCDPISGHATLYWYRQILGQGPELLVQFQDESVVDDSQLPKDRFSAERLKGVDSTLKIQPAELGDSAMYLCASSLKISDRQGTFFGQGTRLTVV.